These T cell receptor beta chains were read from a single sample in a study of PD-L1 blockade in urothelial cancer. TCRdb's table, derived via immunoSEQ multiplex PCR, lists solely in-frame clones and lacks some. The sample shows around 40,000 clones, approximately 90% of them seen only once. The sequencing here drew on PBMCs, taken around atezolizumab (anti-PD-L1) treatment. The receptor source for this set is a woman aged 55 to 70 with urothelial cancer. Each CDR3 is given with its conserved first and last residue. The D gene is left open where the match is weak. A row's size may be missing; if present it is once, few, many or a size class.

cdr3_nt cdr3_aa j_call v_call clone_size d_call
TGTGCCAGCAGCCTGACGGGGAAGAGCTCCTACGAGCAGTACTTC CASSLTGKSSYEQYF TRBJ2-7 TRBV6-1 NA NA
TGTGCCAGCAGTTTATACGGAGATCAGCCCCAGCATTTT CASSLYGDQPQHF TRBJ1-5 TRBV27 NA NA
TGTGCCAGCAGTTTAATAGGGACAGTACTTTCCTATGGCTACACCTTC CASSLIGTVLSYGYTF TRBJ1-2 TRBV28 NA TRBD1
TGCAGTACGGGACAGTTTGAAGCTTTCTTT CSTGQFEAFF TRBJ1-1 TRBV20-1 NA TRBD1
TGCGCCAGCAGCCAATCAACTGCTAGCGGGAGTTGGAAGCAGTACTTC CASSQSTASGSWKQYF TRBJ2-7 TRBV4-1 NA TRBD2
TGTGCCAGCAGCTCGGGCCGGGGACAGCAAGAGACCCAGTACTTC CASSSGRGQQETQYF TRBJ2-5 TRBV4-2 NA TRBD1
TGTGCCAGTAGTATGGGGGGACAGTTCACCTACAATGAGCAGTTCTTC CASSMGGQFTYNEQFF TRBJ2-1 TRBV19 NA NA
TGTGCCAGCAGCTTAGGACCGGGAGTCGGCACAGATACGCAGTATTTT CASSLGPGVGTDTQYF TRBJ2-3 TRBV7-2 NA NA
TGCGCCAGCAGTGAGCGGAGAAACTATGGCTACACCTTC CASSERRNYGYTF TRBJ1-2 TRBV10-1 NA NA
TGCGCCAGCAGTTATGGACAGGGAGGAGCAGATACGCAGTATTTT CASSYGQGGADTQYF TRBJ2-3 TRBV5-1 NA TRBD1
TGTGCCAGCAGTTACGGACAGGGTGACTTTACTGAAGCTTTCTTT CASSYGQGDFTEAFF TRBJ1-1 TRBV6-6 NA TRBD1
TGTGCCAGTAGTATAGGGACTAGCGGAATCTACGAGCAGTACTTC CASSIGTSGIYEQYF TRBJ2-7 TRBV19 NA TRBD2
TGTGCCAGCAGTTTATGGGGACTAGTTGCAGATACGCAGTATTTT CASSLWGLVADTQYF TRBJ2-3 TRBV27 NA TRBD2
TGTGCCAGCAGCGAAAAGACAGGATCCACCGGGGAGCTGTTTTTT CASSEKTGSTGELFF TRBJ2-2 TRBV9 NA NA
TGTGCCTCCTATGACAGGGGGTCCTACGAGCAGTACTTC CASYDRGSYEQYF TRBJ2-7 TRBV7-2 NA TRBD1
TGTGCCAGCAGCGCTCGGGACAGTGAGGACAATCAGCCCCAGCATTTT CASSARDSEDNQPQHF TRBJ1-5 TRBV13 few TRBD1
TGCGCCAGCAGCCGCCTGGGAGTTTCCAATGAGCAGTTCTTC CASSRLGVSNEQFF TRBJ2-1 TRBV4-1 NA NA
TGTGCCATCAGTGGGACAGGTCCTAAAGCTTTCTTT CAISGTGPKAFF TRBJ1-1 TRBV10-3 NA TRBD1
TGTGCCACCCGTACAGAGGGGACCGGGGGCACCGGGGAGCTGTTTTTT CATRTEGTGGTGELFF TRBJ2-2 TRBV19 NA NA
TGTGCCAGCTCATCGTTTACTAGCGGCGGGTACCAAGAGACCCAGTACTTC CASSSFTSGGYQETQYF TRBJ2-5 TRBV18 NA TRBD2
TGTGCCAGCAGCCCGACCTCGACAGGGAGAGCCTACGAGCAGTACTTC CASSPTSTGRAYEQYF TRBJ2-7 TRBV14 NA TRBD1
TGCGCCAGCAGCCTCGGACAGACCGATGAAAAACTGTTTTTT CASSLGQTDEKLFF TRBJ1-4 TRBV4-3 NA NA
TGTGCCAGCAGCTTAGGCTGGACTACGGATACGCAGTATTTT CASSLGWTTDTQYF TRBJ2-3 TRBV7-2 NA NA
TGTGCCAGCAGTCTTCAGATTTCACTACCTCACAATGAGCAGTTCTTC CASSLQISLPHNEQFF TRBJ2-1 TRBV2 NA NA
TGTGCCTGGAGTGCCGGGACACTACATCAGCCCCAGCATTTT CAWSAGTLHQPQHF TRBJ1-5 TRBV30 NA NA
TGTGCCAGCTCACCGGTGGGGGGTGAGCAGTTCTTC CASSPVGGEQFF TRBJ2-1 TRBV18 NA NA
TGCGCCAGCCAGGAGGGTCCCATACGGAACACCATATATTTT CASQEGPIRNTIYF TRBJ1-3 TRBV5-1 once NA
TGCGCCAGCAGCTTTATCCGGGACTCTAAAGGGGCCTACAATGAGCAGTTCTTC CASSFIRDSKGAYNEQFF TRBJ2-1 TRBV5-1 NA NA
TGTGCCATCAATTCGGGTGCGGGAGATAGAGATACGCAGTATTTT CAINSGAGDRDTQYF TRBJ2-3 TRBV10-3 once TRBD2
TGTGCTAGTGGTTTGGTACTAGCGGGGGGGATAGACGAGCAGTACTTC CASGLVLAGGIDEQYF TRBJ2-7 TRBV12-5 NA TRBD2
TGTGCCAGCAGTTGGGGAGGGGGTTTCTCTGGGGCCAACGTCCTGACTTTC CASSWGGGFSGANVLTF TRBJ2-6 TRBV9 NA NA
TGTGCCAGCAGCTCGTCAGGGGGTTTGGGACAGCCCCAGCATTTT CASSSSGGLGQPQHF TRBJ1-5 TRBV7-3 NA TRBD1
TGTGCCAGCAGCCAAGCAACCTTGAGGGGGAGGGGAGGCAATGAGCAGTTCTTC CASSQATLRGRGGNEQFF TRBJ2-1 TRBV4-2 once NA
TGTGCCAGCTCACCACCGGCGACACCACACTATGGCTACACCTTC CASSPPATPHYGYTF TRBJ1-2 TRBV18 NA NA
TGTGCCAGCTCACGACGGAGTATGGGACAGGGGTCCGCGAGCTCCTACAATGAGCAGTTCTTC CASSRRSMGQGSASSYNEQFF TRBJ2-1 TRBV18 NA TRBD1
TGTGCCAGTAGTATGACAGGGGCACAAGAGACCCAGTACTTC CASSMTGAQETQYF TRBJ2-5 TRBV19 NA TRBD1
TGTGCCAGTAGGCAGGCTAAAGAGCAGTTCTTC CASRQAKEQFF TRBJ2-1 TRBV19 NA NA
TGTGCCAGCAGCTTGGCCCGAATAGGGGGAAGTGGCGGAAACACCATATATTTT CASSLARIGGSGGNTIYF TRBJ1-3 TRBV5-4 NA NA
TGTGCCAGCTCACTAGAGGGACAGGGGGACTATGGCTACACCTTC CASSLEGQGDYGYTF TRBJ1-2 TRBV18 NA TRBD1
TGCGCCAGCAGCTTGGAGGGGTCGGCTCAGCCCCAGCATTTT CASSLEGSAQPQHF TRBJ1-5 TRBV5-1 NA NA
TGTGCCAGCAGCTCGGACAGGGGCGAGCAGTACTTC CASSSDRGEQYF TRBJ2-7 TRBV28 once TRBD1
TGTGCCAGCAGTCCCGGACAGTCACGCTCCTACAATGAGCAGTTCTTC CASSPGQSRSYNEQFF TRBJ2-1 TRBV27 once NA
TGTGCCAGTAGTATAAGGGGGACTAGCAGGGATGAGCAGTTCTTC CASSIRGTSRDEQFF TRBJ2-1 TRBV19 NA TRBD2
TGTGCCAGCAGTTATCAGGCGGGAGTGTTCTACAATGAGCAGTTCTTC CASSYQAGVFYNEQFF TRBJ2-1 TRBV6-5 NA TRBD2
TGTGCCAGCAGCATCAGCGGGAGGGTTCCGAATGAGCAGTTCTTC CASSISGRVPNEQFF TRBJ2-1 TRBV7-2 NA TRBD2
TGTGCCAGCAGTTCCTGGCGGGGGGATACGCAGTATTTT CASSSWRGDTQYF TRBJ2-3 TRBV27 NA TRBD2
TGCGCCAGCAGCGAACAGGGGAACTATGGCTACACCTTC CASSEQGNYGYTF TRBJ1-2 TRBV5-1 NA TRBD1
TGTGCCAGCAGTTTGGCTGCGGGAAACACAGATACGCAGTATTTT CASSLAAGNTDTQYF TRBJ2-3 TRBV27 few NA
TGCGCCAGCAGCCAAGTTCCAGCGGGAGTCGGCGGGGAGCTGTTTTTT CASSQVPAGVGGELFF TRBJ2-2 TRBV4-1 once TRBD2
TGTGCCAGCAGGAGTTGGGGAGGGGGCCAAGAGACCCAGTACTTC CASRSWGGGQETQYF TRBJ2-5 TRBV28 NA NA
TGTGCCAGCATCTGGGAGGGGCAAACCTACAATGAGCAGTTCTTC CASIWEGQTYNEQFF TRBJ2-1 TRBV11-2 NA TRBD2